The 4 T cell receptor beta chains below were found in one sample sequenced in a study of control samples from healthy donors and cancer patients. The repertoire was sequenced with immunoSEQ multiplex PCR; TCRdb's copy has only in-frame clones and lacks some. Of about 120,000 clones in the sample, 87% were seen once. What was sequenced was blood. The receptors come from a man younger than 45 in good health.

The chain is built from TRBV6-5 and TRBJ2-3, with no clear D. The CDR3 sequence is 12 residues long. Per the germline V gene, CDR1 is MNHEY and CDR2 is SVGAGI. The V and J ends lost 8 bases and 0 bases respectively, with 6 bases between them. Here the CDR3 reads CASASSTDTQYF. For the CDR3, the DNA is TGTGCCAGCGCCTCTAGCACAGATACGCAGTATTTT.

This clone was seen once. The V gene is TRBV9, the J gene TRBJ1-1; D is unresolved. The CDR3 contains 13 residues. CDR1 SGDLS and CDR2 YYNGEE come from the germline V gene. Trimming removed 0 bases at V and 4 bases at J, with 7 bases between. The CDR3 bases are TGTGCCAGCAGCGTAGACGTTTCCACTGAAGCTTTCTTT. Translation: CASSVDVSTEAFF.

As for this clone: Distinct nucleotide sequences in the sample also encode this CDR3. The rearrangement links TRBV10-3 to TRBJ1-1; no firm D call. CDR3 length: 12 residues. Trimming shortened V by 6 bases and J by 5 bases, and 10 bases separated the two germline ends. Per germline, CDR1 ENHRY and CDR2 SYGVKD. In DNA form, the CDR3 reads TGTGCCATCAGGGGAGGAGGGACTGAAGCTTTCTTT. It translates to CAIRGGGTEAFF.

V gene TRBV6-5 combines with J gene TRBJ2-3, with D uncertain. Germline V gives CDR1 MNHEY, CDR2 SVGAGI. Trimming removed 0 bases from V and 2 bases from J, with 12 bases in between. This CDR3 is 16 amino acids long. DNA of the CDR3: TGTGCCAGCAGTTACTCGATGGGCACTAACACAGATACGCAGTATTTT. Its translation: CASSYSMGTNTDTQYF.